Sequencing of this TCR beta chain was carried out in a study of OX40 agonist ivuxolimab in advanced cancers. The CDR3 extends over 10 amino acids. V was trimmed by 5 bases and J by 6 bases, leaving 8 bases between them. CDR1 is DFQATT and CDR2 is SNEGSKA in the germline V gene (reference sequence). Sequenced by immunoSEQ multiplex PCR; TCRdb stores in-frame clones only, minus some. In the table there are tens of thousands of clones, 78% of which are singletons. The chain is built from TRBV20-1 and TRBJ2-7; D unclear. The specimen comprised CD4+ or CD8+ T cells sorted from blood, sampled in a trial of the OX40 agonist ivuxolimab. This TCR was sampled from an adult with an advanced solid tumor such as melanoma, head and neck, liver or kidney cancer. The chain's CDR3 is CSAYGREQYF. The CDR3 DNA follows: TGCAGTGCTTACGGACGCGAGCAGTACTTC.